The 27 T cell receptor beta chains below come from one sample, sequenced in a study of regulatory T cells in long-lasting Graves disease. Time point defined: persistent/refractory GD, antithyroid drugs over 5 years with positive TRAb. Extracted RNA from PBMCs served as the source of the TCR library. HTBI primers from iRepertoire and Arm-PCR of CDR3 regions yielded the TCR beta libraries. TCRdb passed the multiplex PCR reads through MiXCR, listing each CDR3 protein once. The table includes around 400,000 distinct CDR3 sequences, more than 20% detected once. The sample consisted of peripheral blood mononuclear cells (PBMCs), taken when the disease was refractory, from a patient treated with antithyroid drugs. These receptors came from a woman in her thirties or forties with Graves disease.

As to this clonotype: A much larger clonotype is one base distant, so this may be a read error. The chain recombines TRBV20-1 with TRBJ2-2; no firm D call. Germline-derived CDR1 and CDR2 are DFQATT and SNEGSKA (reference sequence). V shed 3 bases and J shed 3 bases, with 8 bases lying between them. The CDR3 covers 13 residues. In nucleotides, the CDR3 is TGCAGTGCTAGGGACCTTTACACCGGGGAGCTGTTTTTT. It translates to CSARDLYTGELFF.

V gene TRBV19 combines with J gene TRBJ1-1; the D gene is possibly TRBD1 (6 bases). Germline V gene lookup returns CDR1 LNHDA and CDR2 SQIVND (reference sequence). The CDR3 spans 12 residues. Trimming left V 7 bases short and J 6 bases short, with 12 bases between. In DNA form, the CDR3 reads TGTGCCAGTACCAACAGGGTCCCTGAAGCTTTCTTT. Its translation is CASTNRVPEAFF.

This chain connects TRBV20-1 to TRBJ1-5; D is ambiguous. The germline V gene has CDR1 DFQATT and CDR2 SNEGSKA (reference sequence). The V end was cut by 6 bases, the J end by 0 bases, with 12 bases between. This CDR3 comprises 14 residues. CDR3 amino acids: CSARSGFSNQPQHF. Written as DNA, the CDR3 is TGCAGTGCCCGGAGTGGGTTTAGCAATCAGCCCCAGCATTTT.

This clonotype occurred a few times. The gene calls are TRBV2 and TRBJ2-1; 8 bases agree with TRBD1. The trim removed 10 bases at V and 0 bases at J, leaving 8 bases unmatched. The CDR3 sequence is 15 residues long. Germline CDR1 and CDR2: SNHLY and FYNNEI. The CDR3 DNA reads as TGTGCCACTACGACAGGGGCGAGCTCCTACAATGAGCAGTTCTTC. This translates into CATTTGASSYNEQFF.

In its sample, this clonotype was seen a few times. The chain recombines TRBV19 with TRBJ2-6; D uncertain. Looked up from germline, CDR1 is LNHDA and CDR2 is SQIVND (reference sequence). The germline V and J ends were trimmed by 10 bases and 0 bases, with 25 bases remaining between them. CDR3 length: 19 amino acids. CDR3 in amino acids: CATSPERVRSRSGANVLTF. In DNA form, the CDR3 reads TGTGCCACCTCCCCGGAGCGTGTCAGGTCCCGCTCTGGGGCCAACGTCCTGACTTTC.

This clonotype came up a few times. This chain links TRBV11-3 with TRBJ1-1, with 8 bases aligning to TRBD1. J was trimmed by 11 bases and V by 5 bases; bases with no gene match: 7. Germline V gene lookup returns CDR1 SGHNT and CDR2 YENEEA. This CDR3 spans 12 amino acids. The DNA for the CDR3 is TGTGCCAGCAGCCACCCAGGGGGCTCTGCTTTCTTT. Its translation: CASSHPGGSAFF.

V and J are TRBV5-1 and TRBJ2-2; a weak D match, TRBD2 (6 bases). The germline gives CDR1 SGHRS, CDR2 YFSETQ. Between the trimmed V and J ends, which lost 3 bases and 5 bases, there was a span of 11 bases. This CDR3 region has 14 residues. CDR3 in DNA: TGCGCCAGCAGCTCCGGAGGGCCGACCGGGGAGCTGTTTTTT. This translates into CASSSGGPTGELFF.

This clonotype appeared many times. This chain connects TRBV28 to TRBJ1-1; D is unclear. CDR1 and CDR2 (germline): MDHEN, SYDVKM. Trimming shortened V by 4 bases and J by 5 bases, and 14 bases separated the two germline ends. CDR3 size: 14 residues. CDR3 nucleotide sequence: TGTGCCAGCAGTTCCGCTCATTCGGTAACTGAAGCTTTCTTT. Its protein is CASSSAHSVTEAFF. The whole variable domain, remainder taken from reference TRBV28 and TRBJ1-1, is DVKVTQSSRYLVKRTGEKVFLECVQDMDHENMFWYRQDPGLGLRLIYFSYDVKMKEKGDIPEGYSVSREKKERFSLILESASTNQTSMYLCASSSAHSVTEAFFGQGTRLTVV.

The V gene is TRBV6-5, the J gene TRBJ1-2; D is undetermined. Trimming took 3 bases from V and 6 from J, leaving 14 bases between them. In germline, CDR1 is MNHEY, CDR2 SVGAGI. The CDR3 loop spans 14 amino acids. This CDR3 reads CASSYSGQPHGYTF. CDR3 coding DNA: TGTGCCAGCAGTTATTCGGGCCAGCCCCATGGCTACACCTTC.

In its sample, this clonotype was seen a few times. This chain's CDR3 is CASKLAGNTGELFF. CDR3 sequence (DNA): TGTGCCAGTAAGCTAGCGGGGAACACCGGGGAGCTGTTTTTT. The rearrangement links TRBV19 to TRBJ2-2; TRBD2 matches at 8 bases. Germline lookup yields CDR1 LNHDA and CDR2 SQIVND (reference sequence). V shed 7 bases and J 1 base; nucleotides not matched to a gene: 2. CDR3 length: 14 residues.

The V gene is TRBV9, the J gene TRBJ2-6; unclear D gene. Deletions cut 1 base from V and 3 bases from J, with 17 bases between. The germline CDR1 and CDR2 sequences are SGDLS and YYNGEE. CDR3 length: 18 residues. CDR3 coding DNA: TGTGCCAGCAGCGTAAGCGCTGGTCCCCTCTTTGGGGCCAACGTCCTGACTTTC. Translation gives CASSVSAGPLFGANVLTF.

This clonotype appeared many times. The chain has TRBV20-1 and TRBJ1-4; unclear D gene. V shed 3 bases and J shed 4 bases, with 9 bases lying between them. Germline V gives CDR1 DFQATT, CDR2 SNEGSKA (reference sequence). The CDR3 extends over 13 amino acids. The CDR3 loop is CSASRLGNEKLFF. In DNA, the CDR3 is TGCAGTGCTAGCCGTTTAGGTAATGAAAAACTGTTTTTT.

This clonotype was seen repeatedly, ten times or more. In DNA form, the CDR3 reads TGTGCCAGCAGCTTCCACAGGGGCCGCGGGGCCTACGAGCAGTACTTC. Translating gives CASSFHRGRGAYEQYF. The chain employs TRBV7-2 and TRBJ2-7, with D maybe TRBD1 (7 bases). This CDR3 region has 16 residues. In germline, CDR1 is SGHTA, CDR2 FQGNSA. The V end was cut by 3 bases, the J end by 2 bases, with 17 bases between.

This clonotype was found many times. The chain carries TRBV12-3 or TRBV12-4 and TRBJ1-4, with no clear D. The CDR3 totals 14 residues. The ends were cut back, 6 bases at V and 7 bases at J, with 15 bases in the middle. This CDR3 is CASSHSTTLEKLFF. Here the CDR3 DNA reads TGTGCCAGCAGCCACTCGACTACCCTTGAAAAACTGTTTTTT.

This clonotype was seen only a few times. The rearrangement links TRBV7-3 to TRBJ2-1, with D perhaps TRBD2 (5 bases). Per germline, CDR1 SGHTA and CDR2 FQGTGA. The CDR3 contains 16 residues. V shed 5 bases and J shed 0 bases, with 14 bases lying between them. CDR3 sequence reads: CASSPTFGISYNEQFF. CDR3 in DNA: TGTGCCAGCAGCCCGACCTTCGGGATCTCCTACAATGAGCAGTTCTTC.

This CDR3 reads CSAREVLVGSPLHF. The CDR3 region has the DNA TGCAGTGCTAGAGAGGTGTTGGTGGGGTCACCCCTCCACTTT. V and J are TRBV20-1 and TRBJ1-6; D is uncertain. This CDR3 is 14 amino acids long. V was cut by 0 bases and J by 10 bases, with 13 bases left in between. Germline V gives CDR1 DFQATT, CDR2 SNEGSKA (reference sequence).

This clonotype was picked up a small number of times. V is TRBV28 and J is TRBJ2-2, with a weak D call TRBD1 (6 bases). The CDR3 totals 14 residues. Trimming pared 4 bases from V and 9 bases from J, leaving 15 bases between. CDR1 is MDHEN, CDR2 SYDVKM, per germline. The CDR3 DNA reads TGTGCCAGCAGTTCCAGAAACCAGGGGTGGGAGCTGTTTTTT. Residues: CASSSRNQGWELFF.

Many counts were recorded for this clonotype. The rearrangement uses TRBV15 and TRBJ1-1; the match to TRBD1 covers 7 bases. The CDR3 spans 15 residues. Per the germline V gene, CDR1 is LNHNV and CDR2 is YYDKDF (reference sequence). J was trimmed by 4 bases and V by 3 bases; bases with no gene match: 8. In DNA form, the CDR3 reads TGTGCCACCAGCAGGGGAAAGACAGGGAGCACTGAAGCTTTCTTT. Translation gives CATSRGKTGSTEAFF.

This clonotype was seen only a few times. The chain carries TRBV6-1 and TRBJ2-7; 9 nucleotides line up with TRBD2. The V gene's germline CDR1 is MNHNS and CDR2 SASEGT. This CDR3 spans 15 amino acids. The V gene end was trimmed by 6 bases and the J gene end by 6 bases; junction bases not matched to a gene: 12. The CDR3 DNA reads as TGTGCCAGCAGCCATAAGATGAGCGGGAGGCCCGAGCAGTACTTC. This gives the protein CASSHKMSGRPEQYF.

The gene calls are TRBV20-1 and TRBJ2-7; D gene uncertain. The CDR3 is made up of 14 amino acids. Trimming cost V 5 bases and J 2 bases, with 16 bases left between them. CDR1 DFQATT and CDR2 SNEGSKA come from the germline V gene (reference sequence). Written as DNA, the CDR3 is TGCAGTGCTCCACGCCCGATAACCCCCTACGAGCAGTACTTC. Translation: CSAPRPITPYEQYF.

This chain links TRBV6-1 with TRBJ2-2; 7 nucleotides align to TRBD1. CDR3 length: 14 amino acids. Germline V gene data show CDR1 as MNHNS and CDR2 as SASEGT. V trimming: 7 bases; J trimming: 8 bases; junction bases outside the gene matches: 10. The CDR3 protein is CASIRQGAIGELFF. The CDR3 nucleotides are TGTGCCAGCATAAGACAGGGAGCCATAGGGGAGCTGTTTTTT.

This clonotype was recorded at least ten times. V gene TRBV27 combines with J gene TRBJ1-1; D is unclear. The V gene lost 3 bases and the J gene lost 1 base, with 6 bases spanning the gap. CDR3 length: 13 amino acids. Germline V gives CDR1 MNHEY, CDR2 SMNVEV (reference sequence). CDR3 sequence: CASSFLWNTEAFF. The CDR3 coding sequence is TGTGCCAGCAGTTTTCTCTGGAACACTGAAGCTTTCTTT.

The chain recombines TRBV20-1 with TRBJ2-5; 8 bases are shared with TRBD2. Germline CDR1 DFQATT, CDR2 SNEGSKA (reference sequence). V was clipped by 0 bases and J by 4 bases; unmatched bases: 10. The CDR3 is made up of 16 amino acids. The DNA of the CDR3 is TGCAGTGCTAGAGATCATATTAGCGGGAACGGAGAGACCCAGTACTTC. Its translation: CSARDHISGNGETQYF.

The table lists this clonotype with many counts. The V call is TRBV28, the J call TRBJ2-7; possibly TRBD1 for D (6 bases). CDR1 and CDR2 from the germline V gene are MDHEN and SYDVKM. The CDR3 loop spans 14 amino acids. The V and J ends lost 10 bases and 3 bases respectively, with 19 bases between them. The CDR3 DNA sequence: TGTGCCATTTCGAACAGGGCCGGAATCTACGAGCAGTACTTC. It encodes CAISNRAGIYEQYF.

Many counts were recorded for this clonotype. This sequence joins TRBV6-1 and TRBJ1-5; 7 positions match TRBD1. The CDR3 extends over 15 amino acids. V lost 6 bases and J lost 1; bases outside the gene matches: 6. Germline V gene sequence: CDR1 MNHNS, CDR2 SASEGT. CDR3 in DNA: TGTGCCAGCAGACGGGACAGCGTAAGCAATCAGCCCCAGCATTTT. It encodes CASRRDSVSNQPQHF.

This clonotype was detected ten times or more. The chain links TRBV10-3 to TRBJ1-5; D is undetermined. The CDR3 is 13 residues long. Germline CDR1 is ENHRY and CDR2 is SYGVKD. Trimming removed 7 bases from V and 3 bases from J, with 10 bases in between. The CDR3 DNA follows: TGTGCCATCAAGGACGGTCCCAATCAGCCCCAGCATTTT. Its translation is CAIKDGPNQPQHF.

The V call is TRBV5-4, the J call TRBJ1-1; D not certain. V was clipped by 4 bases and J by 5 bases, with 15 bases between them. There are 14 residues in the CDR3. CDR1 is SGHNT and CDR2 is YYREEE in the germline V gene (reference sequence). Here the CDR3 reads CASSVLQDRTEAFF. CDR3 DNA sequence: TGTGCCAGCAGCGTGCTTCAGGATCGGACTGAAGCTTTCTTT. Combining the CDR3 with reference TRBV5-4 and TRBJ1-1 gives the whole variable domain ETGVTQSPTHLIKTRGQQVTLRCSSQSGHNTVSWYQQALGQGPQFIFQYYREEENGRGNFPPRFSGLQFPNYSSELNVNALELDDSALYLCASSVLQDRTEAFFGQGTRLTVV.